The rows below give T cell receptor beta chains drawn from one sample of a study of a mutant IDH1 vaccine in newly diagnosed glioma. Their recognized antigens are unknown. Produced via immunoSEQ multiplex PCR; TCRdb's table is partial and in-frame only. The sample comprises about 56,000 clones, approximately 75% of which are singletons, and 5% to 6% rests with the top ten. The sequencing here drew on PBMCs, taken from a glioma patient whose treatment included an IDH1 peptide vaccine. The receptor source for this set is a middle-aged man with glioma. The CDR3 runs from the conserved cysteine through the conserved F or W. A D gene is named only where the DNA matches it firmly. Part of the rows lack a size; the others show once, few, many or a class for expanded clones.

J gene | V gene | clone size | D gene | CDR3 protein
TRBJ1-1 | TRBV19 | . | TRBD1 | CASSIGTGYQNTEAFF
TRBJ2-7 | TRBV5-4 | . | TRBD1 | CASSTPTGSSYEQYF
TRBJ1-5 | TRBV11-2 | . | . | CASSPGGFGLPQHF
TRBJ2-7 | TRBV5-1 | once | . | CASSLRVAGSYEQYF
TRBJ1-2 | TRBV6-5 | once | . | CASSYSGGGGYTF
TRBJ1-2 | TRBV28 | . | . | CASSWPKNYGYTF
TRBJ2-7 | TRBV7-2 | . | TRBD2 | CASSLVGAGGSYEQYF
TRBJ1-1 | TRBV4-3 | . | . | CASSRGVNTEAFF
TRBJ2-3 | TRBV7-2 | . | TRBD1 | CASSPLTGGDTQYF
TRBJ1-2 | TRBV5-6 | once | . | CASTPRGLYGYTF
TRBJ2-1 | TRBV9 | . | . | CASSVQSSSYNEQFF
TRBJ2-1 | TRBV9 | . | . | CASSRIGEYYNEQFF
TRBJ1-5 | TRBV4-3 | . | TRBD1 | CASSPETGKGQPQHF
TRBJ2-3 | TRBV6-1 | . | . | CASRDSGTDTQYF
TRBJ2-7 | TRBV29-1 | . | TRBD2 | CSVERGDSYEQYF
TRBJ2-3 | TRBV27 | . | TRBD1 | CASSFPGGRTDTQYF
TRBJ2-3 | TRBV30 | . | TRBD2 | CAWSASGGRTDTQYF
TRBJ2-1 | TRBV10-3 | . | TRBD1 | CAISDRTGGHEQFF
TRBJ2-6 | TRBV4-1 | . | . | CASSPGDFVGSGANVLTF
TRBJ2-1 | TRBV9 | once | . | CASSARSGGYNEQFF
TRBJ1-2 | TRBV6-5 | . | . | CASSSRDGYTF
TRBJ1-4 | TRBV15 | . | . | CATSSRLGGEKLFF
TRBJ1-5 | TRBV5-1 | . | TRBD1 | CASSPGQLNQPQHF
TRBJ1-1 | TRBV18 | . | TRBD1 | CASSPIKGGQGADEAFF
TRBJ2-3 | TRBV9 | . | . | CASSPRQGGTDTQYF
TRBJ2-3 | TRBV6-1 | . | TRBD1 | CASRLDRGTDTQYF
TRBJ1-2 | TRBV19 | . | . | CASSIGDLGPYGYTF
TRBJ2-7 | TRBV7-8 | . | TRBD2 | CASSFTRTSGVHEQYF
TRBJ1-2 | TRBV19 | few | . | CASSIRSYGYTF
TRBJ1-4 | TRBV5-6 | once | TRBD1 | CASSLAGGGWANEKLFF
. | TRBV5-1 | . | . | CASSLGTGGYEQYF
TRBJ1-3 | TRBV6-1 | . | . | CASSSEGKNTIYF
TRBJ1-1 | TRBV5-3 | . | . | CARSTWFPSQRAFF
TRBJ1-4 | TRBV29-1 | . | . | CSGGLGEKLFF
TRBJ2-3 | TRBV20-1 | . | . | CSGGSTQYF
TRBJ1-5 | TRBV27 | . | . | CASSLYGNSNQPQHF
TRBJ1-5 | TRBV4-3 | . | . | CASSQTDGQPQHF
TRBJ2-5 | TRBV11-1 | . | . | CASSSGETQYF
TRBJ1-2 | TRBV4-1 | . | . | CASSPGTAVGYGYTF
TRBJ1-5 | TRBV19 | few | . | CASSIDWQVDQPQHF
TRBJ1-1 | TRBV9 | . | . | CASSVGAAGANTEAFF
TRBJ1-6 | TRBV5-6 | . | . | CASSLLLNSPLHF
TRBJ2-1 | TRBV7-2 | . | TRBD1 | CASSQRQGPGSYNEQFF
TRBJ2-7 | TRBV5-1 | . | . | CASSFGDGSYEQYF
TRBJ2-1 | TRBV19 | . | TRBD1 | CASSTEQTGGRYNEQFF
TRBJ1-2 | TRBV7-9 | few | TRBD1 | CASTGSQGAQGYTF